This record covers a single T cell receptor (beta chain). The data belong to a study of T-cell memory formation after mild COVID-19. About the research overall: Clustering of TCRs was largely donor specific.

TCRdb itself ran the 5' RACE reads through MiXCR, one entry per CDR3 protein. The data show 260,000 or so distinct CDR3 sequences, 16% seen once. V shed 5 bases and J shed 2 bases, with 11 bases lying between them. The CDR3 sequence is 14 residues long. Sequencing used PBMCs or a T cell subset sorted from them (not recorded which). The chain employs TRBV12-3 or TRBV12-4 and TRBJ2-3; no clear D. This clonotype was obtained from a man aged 18 to 35 who had mild COVID-19 (a few samples of this study predate the infection). Cell type and time point are not known. The CDR3 DNA sequence: TGTGCCAGCAGTCCGACGCTCCCCACAGATACGCAGTATTTT. Amino acid sequence: CASSPTLPTDTQYF.